The 20 T cell receptor beta chains below all came from one sample that was sequenced in a study of blood T cell repertoires in COVID-19 (TCRdb year 2020). The receptor library was made with the immunoSEQ multiplex PCR assay. TCRdb limited this immuneACCESS table to in-frame rearrangements with V and J called. A share of clones is missing; checked studies link under half to unresolved V genes, and the rest is unexplained. The sample table contains tens of thousands of clones; only one count was recorded for 65% to 85% of them. The leading ten clones occupy around 4.1% of the sample. The sequenced sample was peripheral blood. These receptors all come from a woman aged 55-70 years with acute or convalescent COVID-19.

The chain combines TRBV19 with TRBJ2-3, with a tentative D call TRBD2 (6 bases). Germline V gene sequence: CDR1 LNHDA, CDR2 SQIVND (reference sequence). This CDR3 has 15 amino acids. The V end was cut by 7 bases, the J end by 7 bases, with 21 bases between. CDR3 DNA sequence: TGTGCCAGTACTCCGAGGATCGGGGGAGCTAATACGCAGTATTTT. Protein product: CASTPRIGGANTQYF.

The rearrangement links TRBV10-2 to TRBJ1-2; D gene unclear. With 4 bases removed from V and 8 bases from J, the gap between germline ends came to 8 bases. Germline CDR1 reads WSHSY; CDR2 reads SAAADI. The CDR3 covers 11 residues. CDR3 nucleotide sequence: TGCGCCAGCAGTGGAGGGTACGGCTACACCTTC. It encodes CASSGGYGYTF.

The J gene is TRBJ2-7, the V gene TRBV7-2, with D possibly TRBD1 on 6 matching bases. The CDR3 covers 13 residues. Germline values: CDR1 SGHTA, CDR2 FQGNSA. Deletions cut 5 bases from V and 2 bases from J, with 10 bases between. CDR3 residues: CASSVTGPYEQYF. The CDR3, as DNA: TGTGCCAGCAGCGTAACAGGGCCCTACGAGCAGTACTTC.

The J gene is TRBJ2-2, the V gene TRBV10-3, with D possibly TRBD1 on 6 matching bases. CDR1 is ENHRY and CDR2 is SYGVKD in the germline V gene. CDR3 length: 15 amino acids. The ends were cut back, 3 bases at V and 1 base at J, with 9 bases in the middle. This CDR3 reads CAISEGQKNTGELFF. For the CDR3, the DNA is TGTGCCATCAGTGAAGGACAGAAGAACACCGGGGAGCTGTTTTTT.

This clone was detected only a few times. The chain uses TRBV6-5 and TRBJ1-1; 8 nucleotides match TRBD1. Germline CDR1 reads MNHEY; CDR2 reads SVGAGI. The ends lost 7 bases at V and 1 base at J; junction bases unmatched: 5. The CDR3 is 14 residues long. The CDR3 loop reads CASTLTGGNTEAFF. CDR3 DNA sequence: TGTGCCAGCACCTTAACAGGGGGGAACACTGAAGCTTTCTTT.

V is TRBV5-1 and J is TRBJ1-4, with D possibly TRBD1 on 5 matching bases. The CDR3 covers 16 residues. Germline values: CDR1 SGHRS, CDR2 YFSETQ. Trimming removed 4 bases at V and 3 bases at J, with 16 bases between. CDR3: CASSRTGGEANEKLFF. The CDR3, as DNA: TGCGCCAGCAGCCGCACCGGGGGGGAGGCTAATGAAAAACTGTTTTTT.

The chain couples TRBV4-1 to TRBJ1-2; D remains unclear. Trimming removed 0 bases at V and 0 bases at J, with 11 bases between. The CDR3 consists of 16 residues. Germline CDR1 and CDR2: MGHRA and YSYEKL. This chain's CDR3 is CASSQERRNTNYGYTF. The CDR3 DNA sequence: TGCGCCAGCAGCCAAGAGCGGCGGAATACTAACTATGGCTACACCTTC.

V and J are TRBV5-6 and TRBJ1-3, with a weak D call TRBD1 (5 bases). V lost 1 base and J lost 2, with 10 bases in between. Germline-derived CDR1 and CDR2 are SGHDT and YYEEEE. The CDR3 sequence is 15 residues long. The CDR3: CASSLQGEAGNTIYF. DNA of the CDR3: TGTGCCAGCAGCTTGCAAGGGGAAGCTGGAAACACCATATATTTT.

This chain joins TRBV3-1 (or the pseudogene TRBV3-2) and TRBJ1-2, with D perhaps TRBD1 (6 bases). The CDR3 totals 16 residues. Per germline, CDR1 LGHDT and CDR2 YNNKEL (reference sequence). V was trimmed by 0 bases and J by 2 bases, leaving 13 bases between them. CDR3 DNA sequence: TGTGCCAGCAGCCAAGACACAGGGAAAATGAACTATGGCTACACCTTC. It specifies CASSQDTGKMNYGYTF.

The chain carries TRBV4-2 and TRBJ2-3; 8 bases are a match to TRBD1. Germline V gives CDR1 LGHNA, CDR2 YNFKEQ. This CDR3 is 19 amino acids long. J lost 11 bases, V lost 1 base, and 23 bases had no gene match. The CDR3 reads CASSQVGQGAYPSTIRQYF. CDR3 nucleotide sequence: TGTGCCAGCAGCCAAGTCGGGCAGGGGGCTTACCCTAGCACAATCAGGCAGTATTTT.

This clone was seen more than once but under ten times. The chain uses TRBV11-3 and TRBJ2-1; D not resolved. Germline V gives CDR1 SGHNT, CDR2 YENEEA. Between the trimmed V and J ends, which lost 5 bases and 8 bases, there was a span of 10 bases. The CDR3 spans 12 residues. CDR3 DNA: TGTGCCAGCAGCCCCTCCAGCGATGAGCAGTTCTTC. This translates into CASSPSSDEQFF. The entire variable domain, with the rest obtained from reference TRBV11-3 and TRBJ2-1, is as follows: EAGVVQSPRYKIIEKKQPVAFWCNPISGHNTLYWYLQNLGQGPELLIRYENEEAVDDSQLPKDRFSAERLKGVDSTLKIQPAELGDSAVYLCASSPSSDEQFFGPGTRLTVL.

The genes are TRBV6-5 and TRBJ1-1; D not resolved. Trimming took off 2 bases at V and 1 base at J, with 5 bases between the two ends. The germline CDR1 and CDR2 sequences are MNHEY and SVGAGI. The CDR3 covers 13 residues. The CDR3 sequence is CASSYLPNTEAFF. The CDR3 DNA reads TGTGCCAGCAGTTACCTACCGAACACTGAAGCTTTCTTT.

J is TRBJ2-5 and V is TRBV3-1 (or the pseudogene TRBV3-2); possibly TRBD1 for D (6 bases). CDR1 LGHDT and CDR2 YNNKEL come from the germline V gene (reference sequence). The CDR3 is made up of 14 amino acids. V was trimmed by 2 bases and J by 4 bases, leaving 11 bases between them. CDR3 sequence reads: CASSQFRGIETQYF. The CDR3 region has the DNA TGTGCCAGCAGCCAATTTAGGGGGATAGAGACCCAGTACTTC.

J is TRBJ1-2 and V is TRBV9, with D unclear. There are 15 residues in the CDR3. From germline, CDR1 is SGDLS and CDR2 YYNGEE. Deletions cut 0 bases from V and 2 bases from J, with 11 bases between. The CDR3 nucleotides are TGTGCCAGCAGCGTAGCCGGGGAGGCCAACTATGGCTACACCTTC. This gives the protein CASSVAGEANYGYTF.

This clone turned up a few times. The V and J genes are TRBV2 and TRBJ1-1; D perhaps matches TRBD1 (6 bases). This CDR3 region has 19 residues. V lost 3 bases to trimming and J lost 10 bases, with 33 bases between them. CDR1 and CDR2 (germline): SNHLY, FYNNEI. The CDR3 loop reads CASSDRGGTLWGRDRVAFF. CDR3 coding DNA: TGTGCCAGCAGTGACCGCGGGGGGACATTGTGGGGACGGGATCGGGTAGCTTTCTTT.

This clone showed up just a few times. The CDR3 region is CASSPPSGQSYGYTF. CDR3 DNA: TGTGCCAGCAGCCCTCCTTCCGGACAATCCTATGGCTACACCTTC. The chain is built from TRBV5-6 and TRBJ1-2; D possibly corresponds to TRBD1 (5 bases). CDR3 size: 15 residues. With 4 bases removed from V and 4 bases from J, the gap between germline ends came to 17 bases. CDR1 SGHDT and CDR2 YYEEEE come from the germline V gene.

The V call is TRBV3-1 (or the pseudogene TRBV3-2), the J call TRBJ2-4; TRBD2 agrees at 11 bases. Per the germline V gene, CDR1 is LGHDT and CDR2 is YNNKEL (reference sequence). Trimming at V came to 3 bases and at J to 5 bases, leaving 6 bases not matched to a gene. CDR3 length: 16 residues. The CDR3: CASSHTSGGYQNIQYF. The CDR3 DNA is TGTGCCAGCAGCCATACTAGCGGGGGTTATCAAAACATTCAGTACTTC.

This clone showed up just once. The chain links TRBV3-1 (or the pseudogene TRBV3-2) to TRBJ2-7; D perhaps matches TRBD1 (6 bases). Trimming left V 0 bases short and J 0 bases short, with 6 bases between. The V gene's germline CDR1 is LGHDT and CDR2 YNNKEL (reference sequence). The CDR3 is 14 residues long. Here the CDR3 DNA reads TGTGCCAGCAGCCAAGACAGGGGCTCCTACGAGCAGTACTTC. This gives the protein CASSQDRGSYEQYF.

This clone was detected ten times or more. For the CDR3, the DNA is TGTGCCAGCAGCGCGACAGGGGGCCGTAACACCATATATTTT. It yields the protein CASSATGGRNTIYF. This chain uses TRBV5-5 with TRBJ1-3; 10 nucleotides align to TRBD1. This CDR3 contains 14 residues. Germline V CDR1 and CDR2: SGHKS, YYEKEE (reference sequence). Trimming cost V 4 bases and J 7 bases; bases outside gene matches: 5.

The V call is TRBV7-9, the J call TRBJ1-3; 11 bases agree with TRBD1. V was clipped by 6 bases and J by 0 bases; unmatched bases: 7. This CDR3 comprises 17 residues. Germline V gene data show CDR1 as SEHNR and CDR2 as FQNEAQ (reference sequence). The CDR3 protein is CASRTGQGVFSGNTIYF. Written as DNA, the CDR3 is TGTGCCAGCAGGACGGGACAGGGGGTTTTCTCTGGAAACACCATATATTTT.